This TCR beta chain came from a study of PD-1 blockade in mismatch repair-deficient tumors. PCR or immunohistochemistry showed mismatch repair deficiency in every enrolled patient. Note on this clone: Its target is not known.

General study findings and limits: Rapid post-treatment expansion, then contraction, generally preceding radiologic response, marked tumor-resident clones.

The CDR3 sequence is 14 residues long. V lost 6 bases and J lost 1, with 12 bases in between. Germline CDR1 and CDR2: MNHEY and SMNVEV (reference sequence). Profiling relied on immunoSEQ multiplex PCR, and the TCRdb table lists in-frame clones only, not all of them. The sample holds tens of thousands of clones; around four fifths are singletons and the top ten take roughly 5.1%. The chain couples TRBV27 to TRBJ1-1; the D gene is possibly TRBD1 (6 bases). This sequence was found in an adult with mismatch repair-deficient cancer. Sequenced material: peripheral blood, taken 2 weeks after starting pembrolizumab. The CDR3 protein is CASSPTGSNTEAFF. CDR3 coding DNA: TGTGCCAGCAGCCCGACAGGATCGAACACTGAAGCTTTCTTT.